This T cell receptor beta chain was identified in a study of blood T cell repertoires in COVID-19. TCRdb keeps only in-frame clones here, not all; method: immunoSEQ multiplex PCR. The sample includes about 380,000 clones, about 90% of them seen just once. This TCR derives from a woman under 40 who had recovered from COVID-19. The sample taken for sequencing was PBMCs or T cells enriched from blood (not recorded which).

The CDR3 DNA reads as TGTGCCAGCAGTTTTAGCGGGAGAAGTGGAGAGACCCAGTACTTC. It is translated as CASSFSGRSGETQYF. The V call is TRBV28, the J call TRBJ2-5, with 9 bases matching TRBD2. With 3 bases clipped from V and 4 bases from J, the junction kept 6 bases outside the gene matches. The CDR3 extends over 15 amino acids. Germline CDR1 and CDR2: MDHEN and SYDVKM.